Listed here are 19 T cell receptor beta chains from one sample, sequenced in a study of T cell responses to AZD1222 COVID-19 vaccine. The assay was immunoSEQ multiplex PCR, and TCRdb's table has in-frame clones only and misses some. In the table there are roughly 180,000 clones, about 86% of which are singletons. Source: peripheral blood, taken on day 0 of AZD1222 vaccination. The receptors originated from an adult in good health.

This chain joins TRBV6-5 and TRBJ1-2, with 9 bases lining up with TRBD1. Germline CDR1 and CDR2: MNHEY and SVGAGI. The CDR3 consists of 14 residues. Trimming at V came to 3 bases and at J to 8 bases, leaving 7 bases not matched to a gene. The CDR3 sequence: CASSYRGQGLGYTF. CDR3 nucleotide sequence: TGTGCCAGCAGTTATCGCGGACAGGGGTTAGGCTACACCTTC.

The gene calls are TRBV6-4 and TRBJ2-3; D remains unclear. The CDR3 spans 11 residues. V gave up 2 bases and J gave up 8 bases, with 5 bases separating them. Germline V gives CDR1 MRHNA, CDR2 SNTAGT. The CDR3 nucleotides read TGTGCCAGCAGTGACATGGGTACGCAGTATTTT. Amino acid sequence: CASSDMGTQYF.

Turning to this clone: Its ends do not fully match the called genes, so a read error is possible. This chain uses TRBV6-5 with TRBJ2-7; D tentatively fits TRBD1 or TRBD2 (5 bases each). Germline V lookup: CDR1 MNHEY, CDR2 SVGAGI. The CDR3 is made up of 12 amino acids. CDR3 loop: CASWAAWDERYF. For the CDR3, the DNA is TGTGCCAGCTGGGCGGCTTGGGACGAGCGGTACTTC.

The chain carries TRBV2 and TRBJ2-1, with 7 bases identical to TRBD2. V lost 6 bases to trimming and J lost 0 bases; unmatched junction nucleotides: 5. The CDR3 runs to 15 residues. CDR1 and CDR2 (germline): SNHLY, FYNNEI. CDR3 in DNA: TGTGCCAGCAGACAACTAGCGAACTCCTACAATGAGCAGTTCTTC. Amino acids: CASRQLANSYNEQFF.

The rearrangement uses TRBV6-5 and TRBJ2-1; D uncertain. Germline values: CDR1 MNHEY, CDR2 SVGAGI. The CDR3 is 15 amino acids. The V gene lost 0 bases and the J gene lost 4 bases, with 10 bases spanning the gap. DNA for the CDR3: TGTGCCAGCAGTTACTCGCTAGTTCCTTACAATGAGCAGTTCTTC. This gives the protein CASSYSLVPYNEQFF.

The gene calls are TRBV10-3 and TRBJ1-3; the D gene is possibly TRBD1 (5 bases). This CDR3 has 15 amino acids. CDR1 ENHRY and CDR2 SYGVKD come from the germline V gene. Trimming shortened V by 10 bases and J by 0 bases, and 16 bases separated the two germline ends. The CDR3 loop is CASRPSGTSGNTIYF. As DNA, the CDR3 is TGTGCCAGTAGACCGTCCGGGACCTCTGGAAACACCATATATTTT.

The rearrangement links TRBV6-5 to TRBJ1-1; D may be TRBD1 (6 bases). V lost 6 bases to trimming and J lost 7 bases, with 12 bases between them. CDR3 length: 12 residues. Germline CDR1 reads MNHEY; CDR2 reads SVGAGI. The CDR3 reads CASRAGAGEAFF. The CDR3 region has the DNA TGTGCCAGCAGAGCGGGGGCTGGTGAAGCTTTCTTT.

This rearrangement joins TRBV4-3 to TRBJ1-1, with a tentative D call TRBD1 (6 bases). Germline V gives CDR1 LGHNA, CDR2 YSLEER. The germline V and J ends were trimmed by 0 bases and 6 bases, with 11 bases remaining between them. The CDR3 sequence is 14 residues long. The CDR3 bases are TGCGCCAGCAGCCAAGATGGGGGGGGGCCTGAAGCTTTCTTT. It is translated as CASSQDGGGPEAFF.

The gene calls are TRBV24-1 and TRBJ1-3; D not resolved. CDR1 KGHDR and CDR2 SFDVKD come from the germline V gene. This CDR3 is 14 amino acids long. The V and J ends lost 6 bases and 0 bases respectively, with 8 bases between them. For the CDR3, the DNA is TGTGCCACCAGTAACTCGGGCTCTGGAAACACCATATATTTT. It yields the protein CATSNSGSGNTIYF.

The rearrangement links TRBV20-1 to TRBJ2-3, with TRBD1 as a possible D gene (5 bases). The CDR3 is made up of 15 amino acids. V lost 6 bases and J 0 bases, leaving 16 bases between the germline ends. The germline CDR1 and CDR2 sequences are DFQATT and SNEGSKA (reference sequence). The CDR3 DNA sequence: TGCAGTGCAAGTCGCGACAGCTATAGCACAGATACGCAGTATTTT. It codes for CSASRDSYSTDTQYF.

This rearrangement joins TRBV27 to TRBJ1-1; 8 positions agree with TRBD1. V was pared by 3 bases and J by 1 base, with 1 base of the junction left unmatched. The CDR3 runs 14 residues. CDR1 and CDR2 (germline): MNHEY, SMNVEV (reference sequence). The CDR3 protein is CASSFGQGNTEAFF. CDR3 DNA sequence: TGTGCCAGCAGTTTTGGACAGGGGAACACTGAAGCTTTCTTT.

CDR3 sequence: CASSLLTEAFF. For the CDR3, the DNA is TGTGCCAGCAGCTTACTCACTGAAGCTTTCTTT. The V call is TRBV11-2, the J call TRBJ1-1; D is unclear. This CDR3 has 11 residues. V lost 2 bases, J lost 4 bases, and 2 bases lay in between. Germline lookup yields CDR1 SGHAT and CDR2 FQNNGV.

V gene TRBV20-1 combines with J gene TRBJ2-1; no clear D. The germline V and J ends were trimmed by 5 bases and 8 bases, with 10 bases remaining between them. The CDR3 is 11 amino acids. From germline, CDR1 is DFQATT and CDR2 SNEGSKA (reference sequence). The CDR3 reads CSARLQYEQFF. CDR3 bases: TGCAGTGCTCGCTTGCAGTATGAGCAGTTCTTC.

The rearrangement links TRBV30 to TRBJ1-1; 8 bases are a match to TRBD1. The V and J ends lost 3 bases and 1 base, in that order; junction bases with no gene match: 4. The CDR3 has 14 amino acids. The V gene's germline CDR1 is GTSNPN and CDR2 SVGIG (reference sequence). CDR3 coding DNA: TGTGCCTGGAGGGGCGGGACAGGGAACACTGAAGCTTTCTTT. Amino acid sequence: CAWRGGTGNTEAFF.

This clone was seen a few times. This sequence joins TRBV11-2 and TRBJ1-1; D not resolved. Germline V gene data show CDR1 as SGHAT and CDR2 as FQNNGV. The CDR3 loop spans 13 amino acids. The ends were cut back, 0 bases at V and 9 bases at J, with 11 bases in the middle. Here the CDR3 DNA reads TGTGCCAGCAGCTTAGAACCGGGGAGTAAAGCTTTCTTT. This sequence encodes CASSLEPGSKAFF.

The chain recombines TRBV27 with TRBJ1-1; no clear D. The CDR3 consists of 16 residues. The germline V and J ends were trimmed by 1 base and 1 base, with 13 bases remaining between them. In germline, CDR1 is MNHEY, CDR2 SMNVEV (reference sequence). The CDR3 DNA is TGTGCCAGCAGTTTATTTGTCGGAGTGGCGAACACTGAAGCTTTCTTT. It translates to CASSLFVGVANTEAFF.

For this clone: At one end the junction does not follow the germline gene, possibly because of a read error. The CDR3 loop reads CASSAGEGGSQETQYF. CDR3 sequence (DNA): TGTGCCAGCAGCGCCGGAGAAGGGGGATCCCAAGAAACCCAGTACTTC. The genes are TRBV9 and TRBJ2-5, with D perhaps TRBD1 (6 bases). The V gene's germline CDR1 is SGDLS and CDR2 YYNGEE. CDR3 length equals 16 residues.

This clone was seen only a few times. The V call is TRBV5-6, the J call TRBJ1-1, with D possibly TRBD1 on 5 matching bases. The CDR3 loop spans 18 amino acids. Germline V gene lookup returns CDR1 SGHDT and CDR2 YYEEEE. V was cut by 1 base and J by 2 bases, with 21 bases left in between. CDR3 nucleotides: TGTGCCAGCAGCTTGTTAATCTCCCTGACCACAGGAAACACTGAAGCTTTCTTT. Its protein is CASSLLISLTTGNTEAFF.

This sequence joins TRBV3-1 (or the pseudogene TRBV3-2) and TRBJ2-7, with unresolved D. This CDR3 region has 12 residues. Germline CDR1 is LGHDT and CDR2 is YNNKEL (reference sequence). V lost 3 bases and J lost 0, with 3 bases in between. The CDR3 protein is CASSQISYEQYF. CDR3 nucleotides: TGTGCCAGCAGCCAGATCTCCTACGAGCAGTACTTC.